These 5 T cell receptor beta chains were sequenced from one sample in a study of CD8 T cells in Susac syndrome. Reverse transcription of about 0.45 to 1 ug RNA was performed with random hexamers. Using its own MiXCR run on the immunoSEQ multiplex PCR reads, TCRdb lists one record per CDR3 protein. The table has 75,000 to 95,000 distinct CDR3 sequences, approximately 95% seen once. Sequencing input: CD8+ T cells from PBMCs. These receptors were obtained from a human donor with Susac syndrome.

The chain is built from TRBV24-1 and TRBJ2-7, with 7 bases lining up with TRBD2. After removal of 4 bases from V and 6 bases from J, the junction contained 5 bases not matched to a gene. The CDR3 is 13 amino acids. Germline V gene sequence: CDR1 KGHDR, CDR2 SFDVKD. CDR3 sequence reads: CATSEPSSGEQYF. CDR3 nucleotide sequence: TGTGCCACCAGTGAACCCTCTAGCGGCGAGCAGTACTTC.

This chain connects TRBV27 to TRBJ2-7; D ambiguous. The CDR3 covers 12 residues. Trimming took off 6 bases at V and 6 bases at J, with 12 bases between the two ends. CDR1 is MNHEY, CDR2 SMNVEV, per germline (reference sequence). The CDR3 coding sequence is TGTGCCAGCAGGGGAATGGACGGCGAGCAGTACTTC. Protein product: CASRGMDGEQYF.

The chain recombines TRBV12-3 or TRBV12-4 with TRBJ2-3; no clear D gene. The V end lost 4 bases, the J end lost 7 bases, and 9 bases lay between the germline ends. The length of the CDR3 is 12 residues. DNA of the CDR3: TGTGCCAGCAGTTCCCTAACCCATACGCAGTATTTT. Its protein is CASSSLTHTQYF.

The CDR3 DNA reads as TGCGCCAGCAGCCAAGGTAGCGGGAGAGCGTACAATGAGCAGTTCTTC. It encodes CASSQGSGRAYNEQFF. The chain carries TRBV4-1 and TRBJ2-1, with TRBD2 identical over 9 bases. CDR3 size: 16 residues. J lost 4 bases, V lost 1 base, and 5 bases had no gene match. Germline V CDR1 and CDR2: MGHRA, YSYEKL.

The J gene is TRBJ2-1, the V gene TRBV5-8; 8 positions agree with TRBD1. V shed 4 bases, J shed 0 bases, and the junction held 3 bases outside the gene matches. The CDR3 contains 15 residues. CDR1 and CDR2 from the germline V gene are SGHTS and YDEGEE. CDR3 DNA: TGTGCCAGCAGCCTGGGACAGGCCTCCTACAATGAGCAGTTCTTC. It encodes CASSLGQASYNEQFF.